These T cell receptor beta chains were read from a single sample in a study of blood T cell repertoires in COVID-19. Sequencing was performed with immunoSEQ multiplex PCR; in TCRdb, only in-frame clones are kept and a portion is missing. The sample has roughly 150,000 clones; approximately 91% are singletons. Sequencing input: peripheral blood. All receptors come from a man between 18 and 29 years old with COVID-19, enrolled during active disease. Each CDR3 is given with its conserved first and last residue. The D gene is left open where the match is weak. Some rows have no size entry. The others give once, few or many, or a class for an expanded clone.

clone size	V gene	J gene	D gene	CDR3 protein	CDR3 DNA
NA	TRBV19	TRBJ2-7	TRBD2	CASSMTGTSSYEQYF	TGTGCCAGTAGTATGACGGGGACTAGCTCCTACGAGCAGTACTTC
NA	TRBV7-6	TRBJ2-2	TRBD1	CASSPRQGSSGELFF	TGTGCCAGCAGCCCGCGACAGGGGAGCTCCGGGGAGCTGTTTTTT
NA	TRBV5-4	TRBJ2-3	NA	CASRQGGAPTRDTQYF	TGTGCCAGCAGACAGGGAGGGGCTCCGACTCGGGATACGCAGTATTTT
NA	TRBV10-1	TRBJ2-7	TRBD2	CALPGLADYEQYF	TGCGCCTTGCCGGGACTAGCTGACTACGAGCAGTACTTC
NA	TRBV7-2	TRBJ1-1	NA	CASSLDFEEAFF	TGTGCCAGCAGCTTAGATTTTGAGGAAGCTTTCTTT
NA	TRBV7-9	TRBJ2-1	TRBD2	CASSVGTSGRAYFF	TGTGCCAGCAGCGTTGGGACTAGCGGGAGGGCCTACTTCTTC
few	TRBV10-2	TRBJ2-1	TRBD1	CASGDRAGEQFF	TGCGCCAGCGGGGACAGGGCTGGGGAGCAGTTCTTC
NA	TRBV6-2/TRBV6-3	TRBJ2-7	TRBD2	CASSYGLLAGYYEQYF	TGTGCCAGCAGTTACGGCTTACTAGCGGGATACTACGAGCAGTACTTC
NA	TRBV7-9	TRBJ2-5	NA	CASSPRGKETQYF	TGTGCCAGCAGCCCCAGAGGCAAAGAGACCCAGTACTTC
NA	TRBV7-9	TRBJ1-2	NA	CASSAQGFGGYTF	TGTGCCAGCAGCGCACAGGGATTCGGTGGCTACACCTTC
NA	TRBV27	TRBJ2-1	TRBD2	CASSLLREGSYNEQFF	TGTGCCAGCAGTTTGTTGCGGGAGGGTTCCTACAATGAGCAGTTCTTC
NA	TRBV27	TRBJ1-2	TRBD1	CASSDRALYGYTF	TGTGCCAGCAGCGACAGGGCCCTTTATGGCTACACCTTC
NA	TRBV19	TRBJ2-1	NA	CATKSFSYNEQFF	TGTGCCACCAAGAGTTTCTCCTACAATGAGCAGTTCTTC
few	TRBV27	TRBJ2-1	TRBD2	CASCLAGPVREQFF	TGTGCCAGCTGCCTAGCGGGACCCGTGAGGGAGCAGTTCTTC
NA	TRBV5-1	TRBJ1-1	NA	CASSSVVGGANTEAFF	TGCGCCAGCAGCTCTGTAGTTGGGGGCGCGAACACTGAAGCTTTCTTT
NA	TRBV30	TRBJ2-7	TRBD2	CAWTRGGYEQYF	TGTGCCTGGACTCGGGGGGGATATGAGCAGTACTTC
NA	TRBV2	TRBJ2-7	NA	CASSQGWRNTYEQYF	TGTGCCAGCAGTCAGGGGTGGAGGAATACCTACGAGCAGTACTTC
NA	TRBV7-8	TRBJ1-5	NA	CASSLAPYSNQPQHF	TGTGCCAGCAGCTTAGCTCCGTATAGCAATCAGCCCCAGCATTTT
NA	TRBV9	TRBJ1-4	NA	CASSGGLSVSEKLLF	TGTGCCAGCAGCGGAGGCCTATCCGTTAGTGAAAAACTGCTTTTT
NA	TRBV27	TRBJ1-1	TRBD1	CASSYYSGGAGTEAFF	TGTGCCAGCAGTTATTACTCAGGGGGCGCAGGCACTGAAGCTTTCTTT
NA	TRBV5-6	TRBJ2-3	TRBD2	CASTREGRTDTQYF	TGTGCCAGCACGCGGGAGGGTCGCACAGATACGCAGTATTTT
once	TRBV10-2	TRBJ1-3	NA	CASWTAGNTIYF	TGCGCCAGTTGGACTGCTGGAAACACCATATATTTT
NA	TRBV2	TRBJ2-3	NA	CASRWGGGMSPDTQYF	TGTGCCAGCAGGTGGGGCGGCGGGATGTCTCCAGATACGCAGTATTTT
once	TRBV6-6	TRBJ2-1	NA	CASSPLGQYNEQFF	TGTGCCAGCAGTCCCCTGGGCCAATACAATGAGCAGTTCTTC
few	TRBV28	TRBJ1-1	TRBD1	CASSPTGIHTEAFF	TGTGCCAGCAGTCCGACAGGGATTCACACTGAAGCTTTCTTT
NA	TRBV11-3	TRBJ2-1	TRBD1	CASSDRGDNEQFF	TGTGCCAGCAGCGACAGGGGAGACAATGAGCAGTTCTTC
NA	TRBV15	TRBJ2-2	TRBD2	CATSNPPGLALNTGELFF	TGTGCCACCAGCAACCCCCCGGGACTAGCGCTTAACACCGGGGAGCTGTTTTTT
NA	TRBV21-1	TRBJ1-2	NA	CAMGLVENGYTF	TGTGCCATGGGCTTAGTCGAGAATGGCTACACCTTC
NA	TRBV10-3	TRBJ2-7	NA	CAIRSGITYEQYF	TGTGCCATCAGATCGGGAATAACTTACGAGCAGTACTTC
once	TRBV6-2/TRBV6-3	TRBJ2-3	NA	CASSTWGTSTDTQYF	TGTGCCAGCAGTACATGGGGGACTAGCACAGATACGCAGTATTTT
NA	TRBV5-1	TRBJ2-5	TRBD2	CASSSLAGAETQYF	TGCGCCAGCAGCTCGTTAGCGGGAGCAGAGACCCAGTACTTC
NA	TRBV4-3	TRBJ2-7	TRBD2	CASSRAPGLADYEQYF	TGCGCCAGCAGCCGTGCACCGGGACTAGCGGATTACGAGCAGTACTTC
NA	TRBV6-6	TRBJ2-3	NA	CASSYWPGTDTQYF	TGTGCCAGCAGTTACTGGCCTGGCACAGATACGCAGTATTTT
NA	TRBV19	TRBJ1-2	NA	CASDLGQGHYGYTF	TGTGCCAGTGACCTCGGCCAGGGCCACTATGGCTACACCTTC
NA	TRBV28	TRBJ1-5	NA	CASSHSAVRDQPQHF	TGTGCCAGCAGTCACTCGGCAGTTCGGGATCAGCCCCAGCATTTT
NA	TRBV9	TRBJ2-1	TRBD1	CASSPGTGEQFF	TGTGCCAGCAGCCCCGGGACAGGGGAGCAGTTCTTC
once	TRBV2	TRBJ1-3	NA	CASRRGLSGNTIYF	TGTGCCAGCAGGAGGGGACTTTCTGGAAACACCATATATTTT
once	TRBV28	TRBJ2-3	TRBD2	CASSFPTSGRSTDTQYF	TGTGCCAGCAGTTTCCCGACTAGCGGGAGGTCCACAGATACGCAGTATTTT
NA	TRBV7-2	TRBJ2-7	TRBD1	CASSLTGVSYEQYF	TGTGCCAGCAGCTTGACAGGGGTCTCCTACGAGCAGTACTTC
NA	TRBV27	TRBJ2-7	TRBD2	CASNGPGGPYEQYF	TGTGCCAGCAACGGACCGGGAGGCCCCTACGAGCAGTACTTC
once	TRBV28	TRBJ2-7	NA	CASSQGSEVRYEQYF	TGTGCCAGCAGTCAAGGGTCGGAGGTTCGCTACGAGCAGTACTTC
NA	TRBV14	TRBJ2-7	TRBD2	CASSQDAKLAGCEQYF	TGTGCCAGCAGCCAAGATGCGAAACTAGCGGGCTGCGAGCAGTACTTC
NA	TRBV4-1	TRBJ1-3	NA	CASSQDDGGGNTIYF	TGCGCCAGCAGCCAAGATGATGGAGGGGGAAACACCATATATTTT
NA	TRBV18	TRBJ1-4	NA	CASSPGRGTNEKLFF	TGTGCCAGCTCACCGGGACGGGGGACTAATGAAAAACTGTTTTTT
NA	TRBV5-8	TRBJ2-1	NA	CASSLVIRGKSFYNEQFF	TGTGCCAGCAGCTTGGTAATAAGGGGAAAGAGTTTTTACAATGAGCAGTTCTTC
NA	TRBV7-2	TRBJ2-7	TRBD1	CASSPSPGQSSYEQYF	TGTGCCAGCAGCCCGTCACCGGGACAGAGCTCCTACGAGCAGTACTTC